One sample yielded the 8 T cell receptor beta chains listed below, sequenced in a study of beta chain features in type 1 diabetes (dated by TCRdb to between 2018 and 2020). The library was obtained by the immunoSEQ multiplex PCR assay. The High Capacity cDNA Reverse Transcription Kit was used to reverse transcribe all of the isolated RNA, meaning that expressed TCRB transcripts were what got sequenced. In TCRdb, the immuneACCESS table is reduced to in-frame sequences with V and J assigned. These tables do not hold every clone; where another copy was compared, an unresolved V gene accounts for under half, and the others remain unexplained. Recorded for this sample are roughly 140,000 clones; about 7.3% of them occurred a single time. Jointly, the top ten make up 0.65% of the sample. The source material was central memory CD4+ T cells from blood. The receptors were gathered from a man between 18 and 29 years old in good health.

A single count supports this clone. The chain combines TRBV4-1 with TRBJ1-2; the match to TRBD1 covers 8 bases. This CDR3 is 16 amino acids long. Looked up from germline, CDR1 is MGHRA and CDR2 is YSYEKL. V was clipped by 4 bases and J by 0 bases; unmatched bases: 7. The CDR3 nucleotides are TGCGCCAGCAGCCGCGGACAGGGAGGCACTAACTATGGCTACACCTTC. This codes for CASSRGQGGTNYGYTF.

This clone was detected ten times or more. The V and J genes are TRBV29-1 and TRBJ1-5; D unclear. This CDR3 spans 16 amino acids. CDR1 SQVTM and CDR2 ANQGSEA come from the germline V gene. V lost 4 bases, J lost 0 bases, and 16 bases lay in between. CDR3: CSVVWAGSYSNQPQHF. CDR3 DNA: TGCAGCGTTGTTTGGGCGGGCAGCTATAGCAATCAGCCCCAGCATTTT. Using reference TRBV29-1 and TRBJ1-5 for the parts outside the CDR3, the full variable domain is SAVISQKPSRDICQRGTSLTIQCQVDSQVTMMFWYRQQPGQSLTLIATANQGSEATYESGFVIDKFPISRPNLTFSTLTVSNMSPEDSSIYLCSVVWAGSYSNQPQHFGDGTRLSIL.

For the CDR3, the DNA is TGTGCCACCAGCGATCCGGGACAGGGGAATGAGCAGTTCTTC. Translation: CATSDPGQGNEQFF. The chain uses TRBV15 and TRBJ2-1, with 10 bases lining up with TRBD1. V gave up 5 bases and J gave up 7 bases; unmatched junction bases: 5. Germline values: CDR1 LNHNV, CDR2 YYDKDF (reference sequence). This CDR3 is 14 amino acids long.

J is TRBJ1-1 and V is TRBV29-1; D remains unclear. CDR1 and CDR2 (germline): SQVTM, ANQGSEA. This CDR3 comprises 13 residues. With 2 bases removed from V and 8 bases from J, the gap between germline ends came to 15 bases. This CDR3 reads CSVETPRVVEAFF. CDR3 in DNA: TGCAGCGTTGAAACACCCCGGGTTGTCGAAGCTTTCTTT. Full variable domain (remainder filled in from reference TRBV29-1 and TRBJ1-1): SAVISQKPSRDICQRGTSLTIQCQVDSQVTMMFWYRQQPGQSLTLIATANQGSEATYESGFVIDKFPISRPNLTFSTLTVSNMSPEDSSIYLCSVETPRVVEAFFGQGTRLTVV.

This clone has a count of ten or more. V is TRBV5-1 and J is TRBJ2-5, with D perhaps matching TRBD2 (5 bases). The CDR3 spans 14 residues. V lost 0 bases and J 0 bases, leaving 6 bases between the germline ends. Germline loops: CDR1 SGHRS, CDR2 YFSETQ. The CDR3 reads CASSLGGYQETQYF. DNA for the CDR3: TGCGCCAGCAGCTTGGGAGGGTACCAAGAGACCCAGTACTTC.

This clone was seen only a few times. CDR3 DNA sequence: TGTGCCAGCAGTCCCGGACTAGCGGGGATTCAAGAGACCCAGTACTTC. Its translation: CASSPGLAGIQETQYF. The chain links TRBV11-1 to TRBJ2-5; 12 bases agree with TRBD2. The germline gives CDR1 SGHAT, CDR2 FQDESV (reference sequence). This CDR3 comprises 16 residues. V dropped 6 bases and J dropped 2; count of bases not matched to a gene: 7.

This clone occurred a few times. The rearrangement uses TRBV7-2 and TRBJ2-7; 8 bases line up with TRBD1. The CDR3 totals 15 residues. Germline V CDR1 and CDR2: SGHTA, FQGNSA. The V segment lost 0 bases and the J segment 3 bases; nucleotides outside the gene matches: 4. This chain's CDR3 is CASSLAPGTGYEQYF. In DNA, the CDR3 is TGTGCCAGCAGCTTAGCCCCGGGGACAGGCTACGAGCAGTACTTC.

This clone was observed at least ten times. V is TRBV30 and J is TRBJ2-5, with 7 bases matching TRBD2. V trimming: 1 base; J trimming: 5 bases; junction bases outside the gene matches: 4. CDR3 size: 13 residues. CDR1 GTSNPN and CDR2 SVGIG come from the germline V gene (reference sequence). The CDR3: CAWSAASGETQYF. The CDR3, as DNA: TGTGCCTGGAGTGCGGCTAGCGGTGAGACCCAGTACTTC.